What follows describes a single TCR beta chain. What it binds is unknown. The identical CDR3 is also encoded by other nucleotide sequences in the sample. V shed 4 bases and J shed 7 bases, with 5 bases lying between them. There are 11 residues in the CDR3. CDR1 and CDR2 (germline): SGHAT, FQNNGV. Only in-frame clones appear in the TCRdb table, and some are missing; sequencing was by immunoSEQ multiplex PCR. The profile shows 60,000 to 80,000 clones, 83% of them singletons. Sequencing was performed on unstimulated naive, memory, effector memory and TEMRA subsets derived from a few donor pairs. This specimen comes from a study of siplizumab effects on memory and regulatory T cells. The study, taken as a whole, reports: Of the proliferating CD4+ or CD8+ clones, roughly 80-96% lacked a naive or memory phenotype that could be assigned.

J is TRBJ1-3 and V is TRBV11-2; no firm D call. Sequencing used memory CD4+ T cells sorted from blood. The clonotype was recovered from a human donor in good health. The CDR3 bases are TGTGCCAGCAGCTCGACGAACACCATATATTTT. This codes for CASSSTNTIYF.